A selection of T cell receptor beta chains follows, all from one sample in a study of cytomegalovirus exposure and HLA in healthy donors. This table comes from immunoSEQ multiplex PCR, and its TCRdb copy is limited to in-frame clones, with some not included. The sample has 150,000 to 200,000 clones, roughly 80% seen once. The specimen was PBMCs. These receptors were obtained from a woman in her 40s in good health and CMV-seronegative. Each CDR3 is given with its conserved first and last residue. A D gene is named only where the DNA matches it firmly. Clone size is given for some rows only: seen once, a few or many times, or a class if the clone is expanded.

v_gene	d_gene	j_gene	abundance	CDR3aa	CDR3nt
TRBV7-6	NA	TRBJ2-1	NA	CASSSLSSYNEQFF	TGTGCCAGCAGCTCTCTGAGCTCCTACAATGAGCAGTTCTTC
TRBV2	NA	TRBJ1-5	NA	CASSVSGYGQPQHF	TGTGCCAGCAGTGTTTCAGGGTATGGTCAGCCCCAGCATTTT
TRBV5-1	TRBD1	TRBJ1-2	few	CASSSGQGARGYTF	TGCGCCAGCAGCTCGGGACAGGGGGCGCGGGGCTACACCTTC
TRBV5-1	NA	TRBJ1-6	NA	CASSLPTGTDPSPLHF	TGCGCCAGCAGCTTGCCGACCGGGACTGATCCTTCACCCCTCCACTTT
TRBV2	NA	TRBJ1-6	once	CASRVWEGKSPLHF	TGTGCCAGCAGGGTGTGGGAGGGGAAGTCACCCCTCCACTTT
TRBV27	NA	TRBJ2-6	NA	CASSSQGAGANVLTF	TGTGCCAGCAGTTCTCAGGGTGCTGGGGCCAACGTCCTGACTTTC
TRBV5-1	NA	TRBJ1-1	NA	CASSLGTTNTEAFF	TGCGCCAGCAGCTTGGGGACTACGAACACTGAAGCTTTCTTT
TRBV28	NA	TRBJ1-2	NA	CASSLPGANYGYTF	TGTGCCAGCAGTTTACCAGGCGCTAACTATGGCTACACCTTC
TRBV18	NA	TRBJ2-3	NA	CASSDGGTDTQYF	TGTGCCAGCTCTGACGGGGGCACAGATACGCAGTATTTT
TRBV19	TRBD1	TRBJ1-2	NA	CASSITGDPNYGYTF	TGTGCCAGTAGTATCACAGGGGACCCTAACTATGGCTACACCTTC
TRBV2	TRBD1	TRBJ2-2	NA	CASTWEQGYGELFF	TGTGCCAGCACATGGGAACAGGGGTACGGGGAGCTGTTTTTT
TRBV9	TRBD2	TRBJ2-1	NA	CASSVQPAGDYNEQFF	TGTGCCAGCAGCGTCCAACCAGCGGGGGACTACAATGAGCAGTTCTTC
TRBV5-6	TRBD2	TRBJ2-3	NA	CASSLRTSGSSTDTQYF	TGTGCCAGCAGCTTAAGGACTAGCGGGAGCAGCACAGATACGCAGTATTTT
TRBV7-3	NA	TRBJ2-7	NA	CASSSYLGYEQYF	TGTGCCAGCAGCTCCTATCTAGGCTACGAGCAGTACTTC
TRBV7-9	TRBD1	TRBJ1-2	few	CASSALGQGMNYGYTF	TGTGCCAGCAGCGCGCTTGGACAGGGGATGAACTATGGCTACACCTTC
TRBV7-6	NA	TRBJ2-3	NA	CASSLGGSSSTDTQYF	TGTGCCAGCAGCTTAGGCGGTAGTTCTAGCACAGATACGCAGTATTTT
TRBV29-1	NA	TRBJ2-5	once	CSVEVSRGQETQYF	TGCAGCGTTGAAGTATCTCGGGGGCAAGAGACCCAGTACTTC
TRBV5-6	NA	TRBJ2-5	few	CASSLGGSQETQYF	TGTGCCAGCAGCTTGGGAGGGAGCCAAGAGACCCAGTACTTC
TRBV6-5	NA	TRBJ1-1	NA	CASSEEPNTEAFF	TGTGCCAGCAGTGAAGAGCCCAACACTGAAGCTTTCTTT
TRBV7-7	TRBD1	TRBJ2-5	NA	CASSRTGSVETQYF	TGTGCCAGCAGCAGGACAGGGTCTGTGGAGACCCAGTACTTC
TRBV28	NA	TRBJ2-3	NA	CASSRVLNPDTQYF	TGTGCCAGCAGCCGGGTATTGAACCCAGATACGCAGTATTTT
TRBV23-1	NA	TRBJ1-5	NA	CASPTNRANFDQPQHF	TGCGCCAGCCCTACGAACAGAGCCAACTTTGATCAGCCCCAGCATTTT
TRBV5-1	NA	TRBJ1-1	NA	CASSFSGEAEAFF	TGCGCCAGCAGCTTCTCGGGTGAAGCTGAAGCTTTCTTT
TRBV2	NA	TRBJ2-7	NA	CASSEELEQYF	TGTGCCAGCAGTGAAGAGCTCGAGCAGTACTTC
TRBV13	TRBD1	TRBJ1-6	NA	CASSPGGGQGPYSPLHF	TGTGCCAGCAGCCCAGGAGGGGGACAGGGCCCCTATTCACCCCTCCACTTT
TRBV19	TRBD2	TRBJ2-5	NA	CASSIRSQRGGQETQYF	TGTGCCAGTAGTATCAGGTCCCAGCGGGGGGGACAAGAGACCCAGTACTTC
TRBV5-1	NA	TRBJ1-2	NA	CASRGGTGPTQDFNYGYTF	TGCGCCAGCAGAGGGGGTACAGGGCCAACACAAGACTTTAACTATGGCTACACCTTC
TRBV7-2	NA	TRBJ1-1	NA	CASTSTGGTEAFF	TGTGCCAGCACCTCCACGGGGGGCACTGAAGCTTTCTTT
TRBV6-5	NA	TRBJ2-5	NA	CASSYSPGEETQYF	TGTGCCAGCAGTTACTCCCCAGGGGAAGAGACCCAGTACTTC
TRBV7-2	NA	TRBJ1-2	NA	CASSLARRGYGYTF	TGTGCCAGCAGCTTAGCGCGCAGGGGCTATGGCTACACCTTC
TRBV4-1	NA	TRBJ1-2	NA	CASSQAGYYGYTF	TGCGCCAGCAGCCAAGCGGGGTACTATGGCTACACCTTC
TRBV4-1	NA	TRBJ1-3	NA	CASSQAGVGNTIYF	TGCGCCAGCAGCCAAGCAGGGGTTGGAAACACCATATATTTT
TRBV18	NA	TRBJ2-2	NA	CASSTGLVNTGELFF	TGTGCCAGCTCAACGGGACTCGTGAACACCGGGGAGCTGTTTTTT
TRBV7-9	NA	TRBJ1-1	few	CSSSTRQLEAFF	TGTTCCAGCAGCACACGACAACTTGAAGCTTTCTTT
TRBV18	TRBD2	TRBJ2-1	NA	CASSTSGGARYEQFF	TGTGCCAGCTCGACTAGCGGGGGGGCGAGGTACGAGCAGTTCTTC
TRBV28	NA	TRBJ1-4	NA	CASSSPTNEKLFF	TGTGCCAGCAGCTCCCCAACTAATGAAAAACTGTTTTTT
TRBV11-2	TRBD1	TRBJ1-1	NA	CASSTYTGVGAEAFF	TGTGCCAGCAGCACCTATACAGGGGTCGGGGCTGAAGCTTTCTTT
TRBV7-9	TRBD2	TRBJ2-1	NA	CASSAPGTSESRGGEQFF	TGTGCCAGCAGCGCCCCCGGGACTAGCGAGAGTCGGGGGGGTGAGCAGTTCTTC
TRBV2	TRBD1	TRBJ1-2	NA	CASSGDSWKHGYTF	TGTGCCAGCAGTGGGGACAGCTGGAAACATGGCTACACCTTC
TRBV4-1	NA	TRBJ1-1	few	CASSQGPRGTTEAFF	TGCGCCAGCAGCCAGGGCCCACGGGGTACCACTGAAGCTTTCTTT
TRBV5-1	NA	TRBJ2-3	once	CASSEVTSTDTQYF	TGCGCCAGCAGCGAGGTAACAAGCACAGATACGCAGTATTTT
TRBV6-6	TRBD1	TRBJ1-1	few	CASSQTGNAEAFF	TGTGCCAGCAGCCAGACAGGGAACGCTGAAGCTTTCTTT
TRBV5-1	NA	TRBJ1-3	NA	CASSFTPQGAGNTIYF	TGCGCCAGCAGCTTTACTCCACAGGGTGCTGGAAACACCATATATTTT
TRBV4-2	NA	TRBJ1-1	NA	CASSPGLLPTEAFF	TGTGCCAGCAGCCCGGGACTCCTACCAACTGAAGCTTTCTTT
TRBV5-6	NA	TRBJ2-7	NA	CASSLRGATYEQYF	TGTGCCAGCAGCTTGCGGGGGGCGACCTACGAGCAGTACTTC
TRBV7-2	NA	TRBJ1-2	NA	CASSLDLITGPGYTF	TGTGCCAGCAGCTTAGACCTCATAACAGGGCCCGGCTACACCTTC
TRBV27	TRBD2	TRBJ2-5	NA	CASTRKGRDQETQYF	TGTGCCAGCACCCGGAAAGGGAGGGACCAAGAGACCCAGTACTTC
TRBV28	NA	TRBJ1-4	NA	CASRRSANEKLFF	TGTGCCAGCAGAAGGAGCGCTAATGAAAAACTGTTTTTT
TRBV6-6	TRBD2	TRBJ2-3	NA	CASSPGSGGGDTQYF	TGTGCCAGCAGCCCGGGAAGCGGGGGTGGAGATACGCAGTATTTT
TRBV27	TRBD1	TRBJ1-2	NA	CASSFDVGRTGYTF	TGTGCCAGCAGTTTCGATGTGGGTCGGACAGGGTACACCTTC
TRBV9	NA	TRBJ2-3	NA	CASSGRYSSTDTQYF	TGTGCCAGCAGCGGGAGATACTCTAGCACAGATACGCAGTATTTT